A single sample is the source of the 8 T cell receptor beta chains below, sequenced in a study of T cells after yellow fever vaccination (dated by TCRdb to between 2018 and 2021). The sample's treatment or condition, from its label and the paper: live attenuated yellow fever vaccine strain. The library was obtained by 5' RACE. Instrument used: Illumina HiSeq 2500. Starting from the raw public reads, TCRdb applied fastp trimming at Q25, assembled clones with MiXCR and retained in-frame beta chains. Rows matching on CDR3 protein sequence are summarized as one entry with the most common DNA and genes. For this sample the table gives 500,000 to 650,000 distinct CDR3 sequences, of which 9% to 15% were detected only once. In total, the top ten clones hold about 15% of the sample. The input for sequencing was PBMCs, taken on the day of the yellow fever booster vaccination. All receptors come from a man between 25 and 39 years old who received the YFV17D yellow fever vaccine.

The J gene is TRBJ1-5, the V gene TRBV7-2, with D unresolved. In germline, CDR1 is SGHTA, CDR2 FQGNSA. The CDR3 is 12 amino acids. V was pared by 2 bases and J by 15 bases, with 14 bases between. The CDR3 sequence is CASSLFGQDLHF. CDR3 DNA: TGTGCCAGCAGCTTATTCGGGCAGGACTTGCATTTT.

This clonotype has only a few counts. At one of its ends the junction is not consistent with the germline gene, which may arise from a read error. The chain employs TRBV7-7 and TRBJ2-5; perhaps TRBD2 as D (6 bases). This CDR3 region has 14 residues. Germline CDR1 reads SSHAT; CDR2 reads FNYEAQ (reference sequence). The CDR3 bases are TGTGCTAGCAGCTTAACGGGAGTTAAAGAGACCCAGTACTTC. It is translated as CASSLTGVKETQYF.

The chain recombines TRBV14 with TRBJ2-7; 12 nucleotides match TRBD2. Germline CDR1 SGHDN, CDR2 FVKESK. V shed 4 bases, J shed 6 bases, and the junction held 16 bases outside the gene matches. CDR3 length equals 18 residues. Here the CDR3 DNA reads TGTGCCAGCAGCCTTCCAATACAGACTAGCGGGAGTAGGACCGAGCAGTACTTC. Translation gives CASSLPIQTSGSRTEQYF.

The sample holds one count of this clonotype. This sequence joins TRBV7-9 and TRBJ1-5; perhaps TRBD1 as D (5 bases). This CDR3 contains 15 residues. Germline CDR1 and CDR2: SEHNR and FQNEAQ (reference sequence). Trimming removed 0 bases at V and 3 bases at J, with 9 bases between. The CDR3 DNA sequence: TGTGCCAGCAGCTTAGCGCCGGGGCCCAATCAGCCCCAGCATTTT. Amino acid sequence: CASSLAPGPNQPQHF.

The chain carries TRBV6-4 and TRBJ2-3, with TRBD2 identical over 12 bases. The length of the CDR3 is 17 residues. From germline, CDR1 is MRHNA and CDR2 SNTAGT. The V and J ends lost 7 bases and 1 base, in that order; junction bases with no gene match: 9. CDR3 amino acids: CASKGLAGSYGTDTQYF. The CDR3 nucleotides read TGTGCCAGCAAAGGACTAGCGGGGAGTTATGGCACAGATACGCAGTATTTT.

The J gene is TRBJ2-1, the V gene TRBV7-9; a weak D match, TRBD2 (5 bases). Germline lookup yields CDR1 SEHNR and CDR2 FQNEAQ (reference sequence). The CDR3 sequence is 16 residues long. V lost 5 bases and J lost 0, with 14 bases in between. The CDR3 DNA reads as TGTGCCAGCAGCCCCGTGTGGGGAGTCTCCTACAATGAGCAGTTCTTC. Translation gives CASSPVWGVSYNEQFF.

This clonotype was counted a few times. The genes are TRBV7-9 and TRBJ2-1; 11 bases map to TRBD2. Germline CDR1 is SEHNR and CDR2 is FQNEAQ (reference sequence). The trim removed 2 bases at V and 8 bases at J, leaving 5 bases unmatched. The length of the CDR3 is 15 residues. The CDR3 DNA follows: TGTGCCAGCAGCTTACAGCTAGCGGGAGGTCATGAGCAGTTCTTC. It yields the protein CASSLQLAGGHEQFF.

The V and J genes are TRBV7-2 and TRBJ2-5, with 7 bases identical to TRBD1. Germline V gives CDR1 SGHTA, CDR2 FQGNSA. This CDR3 is 14 amino acids long. J lost 4 bases, V lost 2 bases, and 4 bases had no gene match. The CDR3 protein is CASSLTTGLETQYF. The CDR3 DNA reads as TGTGCCAGCAGCTTAACGACAGGGTTAGAGACCCAGTACTTC. The full variable domain, in which reference TRBV7-2 and TRBJ2-5 provide the parts outside the CDR3, is GAGVSQSPSNKVTEKGKDVELRCDPISGHTALYWYRQSLGQGLEFLIYFQGNSAPDKSGLPSDRFSAERTGGSVSTLTIQRTQQEDSAVYLCASSLTTGLETQYFGPGTRLLVL.